This is a list of T cell receptor beta chains from one sample in a study of cytomegalovirus exposure and HLA in healthy donors. Clones were read by immunoSEQ multiplex PCR, and TCRdb kept only the in-frame ones, dropping some. Of approximately 170,000 clones listed, approximately 62% are singletons. Sequencing used PBMCs. These receptor sequences come from a man aged 45-65 years in good health and CMV-seronegative. Each CDR3 is given with its conserved first and last residue. Each record gives: clone size, J gene, D gene, V gene, CDR3 protein, CDR3 DNA. The D gene is left open where the match is weak. Clone size is not always given. Where it is, it says once, few, many or a class for expanded clones.

. TRBJ2-7 TRBD2 TRBV4-3 CASSRALAGGYEQYF TGCGCCAGCAGCCGGGCACTAGCGGGGGGTTACGAGCAGTACTTC
. TRBJ1-1 TRBD1 TRBV7-2 CASCPDRGDFMNTEAFF TGTGCCAGCTGCCCGGACAGGGGGGATTTTATGAACACTGAAGCTTTCTTT
. TRBJ1-2 . TRBV2 CASSFGTPLGDAYGYTF TGTGCCAGCAGCTTCGGGACACCATTGGGGGATGCCTATGGCTACACCTTC
few TRBJ2-4 . TRBV7-8 CASSLEFRARGSKNIQYF TGTGCCAGCAGCTTAGAATTTCGGGCCCGGGGGTCCAAAAACATTCAGTACTTC
few TRBJ2-7 . TRBV2 CASSTARTYEQYF TGTGCCAGCAGTACGGCCAGGACCTACGAGCAGTACTTC
. TRBJ1-1 TRBD1 TRBV28 CASSTGTGRKKNTEAFF TGTGCCAGCAGTACCGGGACAGGGCGCAAAAAGAACACTGAAGCTTTCTTT
. TRBJ1-2 . TRBV5-1 CASSLAGGAKGYTF TGCGCCAGCAGCTTGGCCGGGGGGGCTAAAGGCTACACCTTC
. TRBJ2-3 TRBD2 TRBV7-2 CASSLAPPSLRGGRVDTQYF TGTGCCAGCAGCTTAGCGCCGCCGTCATTGCGGGGGGGCCGTGTAGATACGCAGTATTTT
. TRBJ1-2 TRBD1 TRBV7-2 CASSPGTGVGYGYTF TGTGCCAGCAGCCCCGGGACAGGGGTGGGCTATGGCTACACCTTC
. TRBJ1-1 . TRBV21-1 CASGAGSMNTEAFF TGTGCCAGCGGGGCAGGGTCAATGAACACTGAAGCTTTCTTT
. TRBJ2-7 . TRBV18 CASSPAVGTYEQYF TGTGCCAGCTCACCAGCGGTAGGTACCTACGAGCAGTACTTC
. TRBJ1-1 TRBD1 TRBV19 CARTGQGGEWNTEAFF TGTGCCAGGACGGGACAGGGGGGCGAGTGGAACACTGAAGCTTTCTTT
. TRBJ2-1 . TRBV28 CASSGPGSPRYNEQFF TGTGCCAGCAGTGGCCCAGGGTCCCCGAGATACAATGAGCAGTTCTTC
few TRBJ1-6 TRBD1 TRBV27 CASSLIDRGDSPLHF TGTGCCAGCAGTTTAATAGACAGGGGAGATTCACCCCTCCACTTT
once TRBJ1-3 . TRBV11-2 CASSNAAGSGNTIYF TGTGCCAGCAGCAACGCAGCGGGTTCTGGAAACACCATATATTTT
few TRBJ2-7 TRBD2 TRBV29-1 CSVTGGGSSYEQYF TGCAGCGTTACGGGGGGAGGGAGCTCCTACGAGCAGTACTTC
. TRBJ1-4 TRBD1 TRBV6-1 CASNGQGREKLFF TGTGCCAGCAACGGACAGGGCCGGGAAAAACTGTTTTTT
. TRBJ1-2 TRBD1 TRBV6-5 CASSYGTGEGGYTF TGTGCCAGCAGTTACGGGACAGGGGAAGGCGGCTACACCTTC
few TRBJ2-2 TRBD1 TRBV4-1 CASSQPRQGPTGELFF TGCGCCAGCAGCCAACCCCGACAGGGCCCCACCGGGGAGCTGTTTTTT
. TRBJ2-3 TRBD1 TRBV6-4 CASSRDRATDTQYF TGTGCCAGCAGCCGGGACAGGGCAACAGATACGCAGTATTTT
few TRBJ1-2 . TRBV28 CASRQSGGGYTF TGTGCCAGCAGACAGTCCGGGGGTGGCTACACCTTC
. TRBJ2-7 TRBD1 TRBV27 CASSRGTGSYEQYF TGTGCCAGCAGTAGAGGGACAGGGTCGTACGAGCAGTACTTC
. TRBJ1-1 . TRBV2 CASSLQANTEAFF TGTGCCAGCAGTCTTCAGGCGAACACTGAAGCTTTCTTT
. TRBJ2-1 . TRBV5-1 CASSTREGNEQFF TGCGCCAGCAGCACCCGGGAAGGCAATGAGCAGTTCTTC
. TRBJ1-1 . TRBV28 CASRAISEAFF TGTGCCAGCAGAGCAATCTCTGAAGCTTTCTTT
. TRBJ2-7 TRBD1 TRBV25-1 CASRGDRGPYEQYF TGTGCCAGCAGAGGGGACAGGGGTCCCTACGAGCAGTACTTC
. TRBJ1-1 . TRBV11-2 CASSLRGGTEAFF TGTGCCAGCAGCTTACGGGGGGGCACTGAAGCTTTCTTT
many TRBJ1-2 TRBD1 TRBV10-2 CASGLQGGYGYTF TGCGCCAGCGGTCTACAGGGGGGCTATGGCTACACCTTC
few TRBJ2-5 . TRBV7-7 CASSLSIQETQYF TGTGCCAGCAGCTTGAGTATCCAAGAGACCCAGTACTTC
. TRBJ1-2 . TRBV21-1 CASSMTPKRGLIHGYTF TGTGCCAGCAGCATGACACCAAAAAGGGGGCTAATCCATGGCTACACCTTC
few TRBJ2-7 . TRBV7-9 CASSQGQGGYEQYF TGTGCCAGCAGCCAAGGTCAGGGTGGCTACGAGCAGTACTTC
. TRBJ1-6 TRBD1 TRBV6-6 CASTLGQGDSPLHF TGTGCCAGCACCCTTGGACAGGGGGATTCACCCCTCCACTTT
. TRBJ2-1 . TRBV28 CASMAGPASFF TGTGCCAGCATGGCGGGTCCTGCGTCGTTCTTC
. TRBJ1-6 TRBD1 TRBV9 CASSPGQGSFSPLHF TGTGCCAGCAGCCCGGGACAGGGGTCCTTTTCACCCCTCCACTTT
. TRBJ2-4 TRBD1 TRBV18 CASSPPGQGPNIQYF TGTGCCAGCTCACCCCCGGGACAGGGCCCAAACATTCAGTACTTC
. TRBJ1-5 . TRBV28 CASSPREVRRNQPQHF TGTGCCAGCAGTCCCCGGGAGGTTCGACGCAATCAGCCCCAGCATTTT
. TRBJ2-5 . TRBV2 CASSRRTVQETQYF TGTGCCAGCAGCCGAAGGACAGTTCAAGAGACCCAGTACTTC
. TRBJ1-2 TRBD1 TRBV5-4 CASSFGQGQAYGYTF TGTGCCAGCAGCTTCGGACAGGGTCAGGCCTATGGCTACACCTTC
few TRBJ2-7 . TRBV27 CASSSTGSAYEQYF TGTGCCAGCAGTTCCACAGGGTCCGCATACGAGCAGTACTTC
. TRBJ1-1 . TRBV7-8 CASSHESSGAFF TGTGCCAGCAGCCACGAAAGTTCCGGGGCTTTCTTT
. TRBJ2-6 . TRBV27 CASSTRTEDGANVLTF TGTGCCAGCAGTACCAGAACAGAAGATGGGGCCAACGTCCTGACTTTC
. TRBJ2-1 TRBD1 TRBV9 CASNNPSGTGYNEQFF TGTGCCAGCAACAACCCCTCCGGGACAGGGTACAATGAGCAGTTCTTC
. TRBJ2-1 . TRBV10-3 CAIGGGQSSYNEQFF TGTGCCATCGGTGGGGGGCAGAGCTCCTACAATGAGCAGTTCTTC
. TRBJ2-7 TRBD2 TRBV6-5 CAISAGLDPYEQYF TGTGCCATCAGTGCGGGACTAGACCCCTACGAGCAGTACTTC
. TRBJ2-3 . TRBV5-1 CASSEQGFNTDTQYF TGCGCCAGCAGCGAACAGGGTTTCAACACAGATACGCAGTATTTT
. TRBJ1-2 . TRBV4-1 CASSPPGRANGYTF TGCGCCAGCAGCCCCCCGGGCAGGGCTAATGGCTACACCTTC
few TRBJ1-2 TRBD1 TRBV18 CASSRITGGTDYGYTF TGTGCCAGCTCACGGATTACAGGGGGCACGGACTATGGCTACACCTTC
. TRBJ2-7 TRBD2 TRBV6-5 CASRTSGGARHEQYF TGTGCCAGCAGGACTAGCGGGGGGGCCCGCCACGAGCAGTACTTC
. TRBJ1-2 . TRBV5-1 CASSPRPGPQYGYTF TGCGCCAGCAGCCCCCGGCCAGGCCCTCAATATGGCTACACCTTC
. TRBJ2-1 TRBD1 TRBV6-5 CASSSHRDRGGNEQFF TGTGCCAGCAGTTCGCACCGGGACAGGGGAGGAAATGAGCAGTTCTTC